This entry lists 24 T cell receptor beta chains sequenced from one sample in a study of blood T cell repertoires in COVID-19 (dated by TCRdb to between 2020 and 2021). Library construction relied on the immunoSEQ multiplex PCR assay. TCRdb carries this immuneACCESS record with in-frame sequences only. Its versions omit some clonotypes, under half of them owing to an unresolved V gene in the studies checked, with the rest unexplained. This sample is represented by more than 450,000 clones; 75% to 90% of them were singletons. The top ten clones comprise roughly 0.7% of the sample. Sequenced material: PBMCs or T cells enriched from blood (not recorded which). The receptors come from a woman younger than 35 who had recovered from COVID-19.

The chain couples TRBV7-9 to TRBJ2-3; TRBD2 agrees at 11 bases. The CDR3 totals 16 residues. The germline V gene has CDR1 SEHNR and CDR2 FQNEAQ (reference sequence). With V trimmed by 5 bases and J by 2 bases, 6 bases remained unmatched. CDR3 nucleotide sequence: TGTGCCAGCAGCACCCGACTAGCGGGGTCCACAGATACGCAGTATTTT. It specifies CASSTRLAGSTDTQYF.

This clone was seen just once. The V call is TRBV6-5, the J call TRBJ2-3; 10 nucleotides match TRBD2. V lost 6 bases, J lost 7 bases, and 1 base stayed unmatched. Germline assignment: CDR1 MNHEY and CDR2 SVGAGI. The CDR3 is made up of 12 amino acids. CDR3: CASRLAGYTQYF. CDR3 coding DNA: TGTGCCAGCAGACTAGCGGGGTATACGCAGTATTTT.

CDR3 nucleotides: TGTGCCAGCAGTGCGGCCGGGACAGCCTATGGCTACACCTTC. Translating gives CASSAAGTAYGYTF. This chain joins TRBV25-1 and TRBJ1-2; 7 nucleotides agree with TRBD1. J lost 4 bases, V lost 4 bases, and 6 bases had no gene match. Germline V lookup: CDR1 MGHDK, CDR2 SYGVNS. The CDR3 is made up of 14 amino acids.

The rearrangement links TRBV10-1 to TRBJ2-3; tentative D call: TRBD2 (5 bases). V gave up 6 bases and J gave up 2 bases, with 9 bases separating them. Germline loops: CDR1 WNHNN, CDR2 SYGVQD (reference sequence). The CDR3 runs to 13 residues. CDR3 nucleotide sequence: TGCGCCAGCAGCGGGATTTCCACAGATACGCAGTATTTT. This codes for CASSGISTDTQYF.

This clone came up once. The chain has TRBV30 and TRBJ2-7, with D hard to call. The length of the CDR3 is 15 residues. The germline gives CDR1 GTSNPN, CDR2 SVGIG (reference sequence). V was pared by 0 bases and J by 1 base, with 13 bases between. The CDR3 here is CAWSVSLDWSYEQYF. Here the CDR3 DNA reads TGTGCCTGGAGTGTCTCACTCGACTGGTCCTACGAGCAGTACTTC.

The J gene is TRBJ2-1, the V gene TRBV11-2, with a possible D match to TRBD2 (6 bases). In germline, CDR1 is SGHAT, CDR2 FQNNGV. The CDR3 has 18 amino acids. V lost 1 base and J lost 9, with 25 bases in between. This CDR3 reads CASSLVVQPGTRRGEQFF. DNA for the CDR3: TGTGCCAGCAGCTTAGTGGTCCAGCCCGGGACTCGACGTGGTGAGCAGTTCTTC.

DNA for the CDR3: TGCGCCAGTGAACAGCTACCCGATAGTGGCTACACCTTC. Amino acid sequence: CASEQLPDSGYTF. This chain uses TRBV5-1 with TRBJ1-2, with no clear D. Trimming shortened V by 8 bases and J by 7 bases, and 18 bases separated the two germline ends. This CDR3 comprises 13 residues. CDR1 and CDR2 from the germline V gene are SGHRS and YFSETQ. Full variable domain (missing parts from reference TRBV5-1 and TRBJ1-2): KAGVTQTPRYLIKTRGQQVTLSCSPISGHRSVSWYQQTPGQGLQFLFEYFSETQRNKGNFPGRFSGRQFSNSRSEMNVSTLELGDSALYLCASEQLPDSGYTFGSGTRLTVV.

V gene TRBV5-6 combines with J gene TRBJ2-7; D is possibly TRBD2 (6 bases). The V gene's germline CDR1 is SGHDT and CDR2 YYEEEE. V was trimmed by 2 bases and J by 3 bases, leaving 9 bases between them. This CDR3 comprises 13 residues. CDR3 in amino acids: CASSFGGLYEQYF. In DNA, the CDR3 is TGTGCCAGCAGCTTCGGGGGACTCTACGAGCAGTACTTC.

This rearrangement joins TRBV5-1 to TRBJ2-1; TRBD1 matches 7 bases. This CDR3 region has 16 residues. Germline V gives CDR1 SGHRS, CDR2 YFSETQ. After removal of 7 bases from V and 7 bases from J, the junction contained 17 bases not matched to a gene. In DNA form, the CDR3 reads TGCGCCAGCCGAGTCTCGACAGGGTTGGGGGTAAATGAGCAGTTCTTC. Residues: CASRVSTGLGVNEQFF.

In nucleotides, the CDR3 is TGTGCCAGTTCTAGCGGGGGGGTCCCAGAGACCCAGTACTTC. Protein product: CASSSGGVPETQYF. The chain is built from TRBV19 and TRBJ2-5, with 12 bases aligning to TRBD2. CDR1 is LNHDA and CDR2 is SQIVND in the germline V gene (reference sequence). This CDR3 comprises 14 residues. Losses at the gene ends were 8 bases for V and 4 bases for J; bases not matched to a gene: 5.

The chain employs TRBV29-1 and TRBJ1-1; D might be TRBD1 (5 bases). The ends were cut back, 7 bases at V and 3 bases at J, with 18 bases in the middle. This CDR3 has 14 amino acids. Germline-derived CDR1 and CDR2 are SQVTM and ANQGSEA. In DNA form, the CDR3 reads TGCAGCGGGAATAGGGGCAGGTCGGACACTGAAGCTTTCTTT. Protein sequence: CSGNRGRSDTEAFF.

About this clone itself: This sample also contains other DNA sequences that code for the same CDR3. The chain has TRBV2 and TRBJ2-5; 7 positions agree with TRBD1. Germline V gene sequence: CDR1 SNHLY, CDR2 FYNNEI. The CDR3 is made up of 15 amino acids. V dropped 1 base and J dropped 1; count of bases not matched to a gene: 3. The CDR3 DNA is TGTGCCAGCAGTGAAGGGGGGACAGCCCAAGAGACCCAGTACTTC. Translating it yields CASSEGGTAQETQYF.

The rearrangement joins TRBV19 to TRBJ2-1, with 10 bases that match TRBD1. Losses at the gene ends were 5 bases for V and 8 bases for J; bases not matched to a gene: 12. CDR1 LNHDA and CDR2 SQIVND come from the germline V gene (reference sequence). The CDR3 is 16 amino acids. The CDR3 reads CASSAERDRGGDEQFF. The CDR3 nucleotides are TGTGCCAGTAGTGCCGAGCGGGACAGGGGTGGAGATGAGCAGTTCTTC.

This chain links TRBV28 with TRBJ2-7, with D unclear. The V end was cut by 1 base, the J end by 2 bases, with 15 bases between. From germline, CDR1 is MDHEN and CDR2 SYDVKM. The CDR3 has 16 residues. The CDR3 loop reads CASSLSYTTPTYEQYF. The CDR3 DNA reads TGTGCCAGCAGTTTATCTTATACTACACCAACCTACGAGCAGTACTTC. Full variable domain (rest looked up from reference TRBV28 and TRBJ2-7): DVKVTQSSRYLVKRTGEKVFLECVQDMDHENMFWYRQDPGLGLRLIYFSYDVKMKEKGDIPEGYSVSREKKERFSLILESASTNQTSMYLCASSLSYTTPTYEQYFGPGTRLTVT.

The chain links TRBV11-1 to TRBJ2-7; D remains ambiguous. Germline V gene data show CDR1 as SGHAT and CDR2 as FQDESV (reference sequence). The length of the CDR3 is 16 residues. Trimming pared 6 bases from V and 1 base from J, leaving 19 bases between. The CDR3 DNA is TGTGCCAGCAGACCTACCCCGGCCCCCGGGTCCTACGAGCAGTACTTC. This codes for CASRPTPAPGSYEQYF.

The V and J genes are TRBV5-1 and TRBJ1-2, with D hard to call. V was cut by 1 base and J by 3 bases, with 10 bases left in between. The CDR3 contains 14 residues. The V gene's germline CDR1 is SGHRS and CDR2 YFSETQ. The CDR3 bases are TGCGCCAGCAGCTTGCAGGCGCAACACTATGGCTACACCTTC. It specifies CASSLQAQHYGYTF.

This chain uses TRBV6-5 with TRBJ1-1, with D possibly matching TRBD1 (5 bases). Germline V lookup: CDR1 MNHEY, CDR2 SVGAGI. V dropped 6 bases and J dropped 3 bases, with 14 bases sitting between them. The CDR3 spans 14 residues. The CDR3 sequence: CASRDWGEDTEAFF. For the CDR3, the DNA is TGTGCCAGCAGGGACTGGGGGGAAGACACTGAAGCTTTCTTT.

The gene calls are TRBV9 and TRBJ1-4; a weak D match, TRBD1 (6 bases). CDR3 length: 15 residues. Per the germline V gene, CDR1 is SGDLS and CDR2 is YYNGEE. V was trimmed by 3 bases and J by 8 bases, leaving 17 bases between them. The CDR3 nucleotides are TGTGCCAGCAGCGGTACAGGGTCCGGATCGGAAAAACTGTTTTTT. It yields the protein CASSGTGSGSEKLFF.

DNA of the CDR3: TGTGCCAGCAGCGGGGCCAGGGGGCACGACGAGCAGTACTTC. Translation: CASSGARGHDEQYF. The gene calls are TRBV9 and TRBJ2-7; 8 nucleotides agree with TRBD1. The J segment lost 5 bases and the V segment lost 3 bases, leaving 7 bases of the junction unmatched. The CDR3 sequence is 14 residues long. Per the germline V gene, CDR1 is SGDLS and CDR2 is YYNGEE.

The rearrangement joins TRBV12-3 or TRBV12-4 to TRBJ1-2; 8 nucleotides agree with TRBD1. The trim removed 6 bases at V and 8 bases at J, leaving 5 bases unmatched. The CDR3 runs to 12 residues. CDR3 protein: CASSPDREGYTF. For the CDR3, the DNA is TGTGCCAGCAGCCCGGACAGGGAAGGCTACACCTTC.

The chain recombines TRBV18 with TRBJ2-1; D may be TRBD1 (6 bases). This CDR3 has 18 residues. Between the trimmed V and J ends, which lost 3 bases and 0 bases, there was a span of 18 bases. Germline V gene data show CDR1 as KGHSH and CDR2 as LQKENI. The CDR3 is CASSPLGTRPFSYNEQFF. The CDR3 bases are TGTGCCAGCTCACCTTTGGGGACACGTCCCTTCTCCTACAATGAGCAGTTCTTC.

The V gene is TRBV9, the J gene TRBJ2-7; 8 bases match TRBD2. The CDR3 consists of 15 residues. Germline V lookup: CDR1 SGDLS, CDR2 YYNGEE. V lost 3 bases and J lost 6; bases outside the gene matches: 11. The CDR3 region has the DNA TGTGCCAGCAGCGCGGGGGGGCAGGTTAGTACCGAGCAGTACTTC. This sequence encodes CASSAGGQVSTEQYF.

The chain links TRBV5-4 to TRBJ1-1; perhaps TRBD1 as D (6 bases). This CDR3 region has 16 residues. Looked up from germline, CDR1 is SGHNT and CDR2 is YYREEE (reference sequence). The V end lost 0 bases, the J end lost 4 bases, and 16 bases lay between the germline ends. The CDR3 loop reads CASSLGGGAGGTEAFF. The CDR3 DNA sequence: TGTGCCAGCAGCTTGGGAGGGGGGGCAGGCGGCACTGAAGCTTTCTTT. The variable domain in full, with the rest retrieved from reference TRBV5-4 and TRBJ1-1, is ETGVTQSPTHLIKTRGQQVTLRCSSQSGHNTVSWYQQALGQGPQFIFQYYREEENGRGNFPPRFSGLQFPNYSSELNVNALELDDSALYLCASSLGGGAGGTEAFFGQGTRLTVV.

This chain uses TRBV6-5 with TRBJ2-1; 7 bases align to TRBD1. The V gene's germline CDR1 is MNHEY and CDR2 SVGAGI. Trimming cost V 0 bases and J 9 bases; bases outside gene matches: 5. The CDR3 totals 14 residues. The CDR3 DNA sequence: TGTGCCAGCAGTTACTCAGGGGGCGGAAGTGAGCAGTTCTTC. Translated: CASSYSGGGSEQFF.